Below are 32 T cell receptor beta chains sequenced from a single sample in a study of blood T cell repertoires in COVID-19. Sequencing was performed with immunoSEQ multiplex PCR; in TCRdb, only in-frame clones are kept and a portion is missing. Counted here are about 74,000 clones, 70% to 75% occurring once; the ten biggest clones make up around 21%. The sample consisted of peripheral blood. These receptors were taken from a man in his 70s with acute or convalescent COVID-19.

The V and J genes are TRBV4-2 and TRBJ1-2; the D is unclear. This CDR3 has 13 residues. Trimming removed 4 bases from V and 6 bases from J, with 12 bases in between. CDR1 and CDR2 from the germline V gene are LGHNA and YNFKEQ. The CDR3 nucleotides are TGTGCCAGCAGCCCCGGGATGACGGATGGCTACACCTTC. Protein sequence: CASSPGMTDGYTF.

The J gene is TRBJ2-2, the V gene TRBV6-2 or TRBV6-3; no reliable D call. The CDR3 contains 12 residues. V shed 2 bases and J shed 9 bases, with 7 bases lying between them. CDR1 and CDR2 (germline): MNHEY, SVGEGT. CDR3 in DNA: TGTGCCAGCAGTTACGAGTCCCGGGAGCTGTTTTTT. Amino acid sequence: CASSYESRELFF.

This clone was picked up a small number of times. This chain links TRBV19 with TRBJ2-3; TRBD2 agrees at 9 bases. Germline loops: CDR1 LNHDA, CDR2 SQIVND (reference sequence). Trimming took 4 bases from V and 4 from J; bases not matched to a gene: 3. CDR3 length equals 14 residues. In nucleotides, the CDR3 is TGTGCCAGTAGTAGAGGGACTAGCTCAGATACGCAGTATTTT. Protein sequence: CASSRGTSSDTQYF.

The rearrangement joins TRBV4-1 to TRBJ2-3; D is ambiguous. Trimming left V 1 base short and J 4 bases short, with 12 bases between. CDR3 length: 15 amino acids. The germline CDR1 and CDR2 sequences are MGHRA and YSYEKL. This chain's CDR3 is CASSQVVTTADTQYF. The CDR3 coding sequence is TGCGCCAGCAGCCAAGTCGTGACAACAGCAGATACGCAGTATTTT.

The chain uses TRBV5-4 and TRBJ2-3, with 8 nucleotides matching TRBD2. J lost 0 bases, V lost 0 bases, and 6 bases had no gene match. Germline loops: CDR1 SGHNT, CDR2 YYREEE (reference sequence). The CDR3 is 17 amino acids. The CDR3, as DNA: TGTGCCAGCAGCTTGGCCAGGGGACTAGTTAGCACAGATACGCAGTATTTT. It encodes CASSLARGLVSTDTQYF.

This clone was recorded a few times. The gene calls are TRBV6-6 and TRBJ2-1; 11 nucleotides align to TRBD1. There are 15 residues in the CDR3. CDR1 is MNHNY, CDR2 SVGAGI, per germline (reference sequence). Losses at the gene ends were 6 bases for V and 7 bases for J; bases not matched to a gene: 8. As DNA, the CDR3 is TGTGCCAGCAGCCTCGGACAGGGGGCGGGGAATGAGCAGTTCTTC. This encodes CASSLGQGAGNEQFF.

The chain uses TRBV19 and TRBJ2-7; 7 bases line up with TRBD1. Per germline, CDR1 LNHDA and CDR2 SQIVND (reference sequence). This CDR3 has 15 residues. V was pared by 5 bases and J by 2 bases, with 9 bases of the junction left unmatched. The CDR3 region has the DNA TGTGCCAGTAGTCGTATAATGACAGGGACCTACGAGCAGTACTTC. It encodes CASSRIMTGTYEQYF.

This clone was seen a single time. CDR3 in amino acids: CASSTLPGQSSYEQYF. Written as DNA, the CDR3 is TGCGCCAGCAGCACCCTTCCGGGACAGAGCTCCTACGAGCAGTACTTC. The chain uses TRBV5-1 and TRBJ2-7; 7 bases agree with TRBD1. V was clipped by 4 bases and J by 0 bases; unmatched bases: 10. Germline loops: CDR1 SGHRS, CDR2 YFSETQ. The CDR3 contains 16 residues. The whole variable domain, remainder taken from reference TRBV5-1 and TRBJ2-7, is KAGVTQTPRYLIKTRGQQVTLSCSPISGHRSVSWYQQTPGQGLQFLFEYFSETQRNKGNFPGRFSGRQFSNSRSEMNVSTLELGDSALYLCASSTLPGQSSYEQYFGPGTRLTVT.

The DNA of the CDR3 is TGCGCCAGCAGCTTAGGGAGCTCCTACAATGAGCAGTTCTTC. Translation: CASSLGSSYNEQFF. The rearrangement links TRBV5-1 to TRBJ2-1; the D gene is possibly TRBD2 (5 bases). The V gene's germline CDR1 is SGHRS and CDR2 YFSETQ. V was pared by 2 bases and J by 0 bases, with 6 bases between. There are 14 residues in the CDR3.

V usage is TRBV11-3 and J usage is TRBJ2-3; 7 bases match TRBD2. This CDR3 has 15 residues. V dropped 1 base and J dropped 0; count of bases not matched to a gene: 1. Per germline, CDR1 SGHNT and CDR2 YENEEA. The DNA of the CDR3 is TGTGCCAGCAGCTTAGGGGACTATAGCACAGATACGCAGTATTTT. Amino acids: CASSLGDYSTDTQYF.

This clone was detected a few times. The chain links TRBV6-5 to TRBJ1-6, with D hard to call. The germline gives CDR1 MNHEY, CDR2 SVGAGI. This CDR3 has 16 residues. V was cut by 0 bases and J by 2 bases, with 8 bases left in between. The CDR3: CASSYSRYTYNSPLHF. For the CDR3, the DNA is TGTGCCAGCAGTTACTCCCGCTATACCTATAATTCACCCCTCCACTTT.

There are many counts of this clone. The chain combines TRBV12-5 with TRBJ1-5; D unclear. Trimming removed 10 bases from V and 15 bases from J, with 13 bases in between. This CDR3 has 9 amino acids. Germline V gene data show CDR1 as LGHNT and CDR2 as FRNRAP. The CDR3 DNA is TGTGCTACAGAAACGCGAGGGCATTTT. Its translation: CATETRGHF.

A few counts support this clone. This chain joins TRBV28 and TRBJ1-2; D possibly corresponds to TRBD1 (5 bases). V shed 3 bases and J shed 7 bases, with 15 bases lying between them. The length of the CDR3 is 14 residues. Germline CDR1 is MDHEN and CDR2 is SYDVKM. Here the CDR3 DNA reads TGTGCCAGCAGTTTCCTCGGGGGGGGTCTTGGCTACACCTTC. Translated: CASSFLGGGLGYTF.

This clone was observed a few times. V usage is TRBV28 and J usage is TRBJ2-2; D may be TRBD2 (5 bases). There are 16 residues in the CDR3. The V and J ends lost 6 bases and 5 bases respectively, with 19 bases between them. Per the germline V gene, CDR1 is MDHEN and CDR2 is SYDVKM. The CDR3 DNA sequence: TGTGCCAGCAGGCCCCATGAGGGAGCAGGAACCGGGGAGCTGTTTTTT. As protein: CASRPHEGAGTGELFF.

This rearrangement joins TRBV5-4 to TRBJ2-7, with 9 bases identical to TRBD1. The CDR3 runs 14 residues. Looked up from germline, CDR1 is SGHNT and CDR2 is YYREEE (reference sequence). Trimming took 4 bases from V and 9 from J; bases not matched to a gene: 11. In DNA form, the CDR3 reads TGTGCCAGCAGCCCGACAGGGGGAGCCCCCCGGCAGTACTTC. Translated: CASSPTGGAPRQYF.

V is TRBV7-3 and J is TRBJ2-1, with 12 bases fitting TRBD2. The length of the CDR3 is 18 residues. V shed 6 bases, J shed 7 bases, and the junction held 16 bases outside the gene matches. Germline loops: CDR1 SGHTA, CDR2 FQGTGA. This chain's CDR3 is CASSPTPLAGGPGNEQFF. Here the CDR3 DNA reads TGTGCCAGCAGTCCAACACCTCTAGCGGGAGGGCCAGGGAATGAGCAGTTCTTC.

This clone has only one observation. This chain uses TRBV28 with TRBJ2-5; 14 positions match TRBD2. The J call may be mistaken, given a closer DNA end match to TRBJ2-7. CDR3 length equals 15 residues. Germline V CDR1 and CDR2: MDHEN, SYDVKM. This chain's CDR3 is CASSLGLAGGYEQYF. CDR3 coding DNA: TGTGCCAGCAGTTTAGGACTAGCGGGAGGCTACGAGCAGTACTTC.

This chain connects TRBV2 to TRBJ2-1; 12 nucleotides align to TRBD2. CDR3 length: 19 residues. J was trimmed by 0 bases and V by 7 bases; bases with no gene match: 13. The germline gives CDR1 SNHLY, CDR2 FYNNEI. CDR3 amino acids: CASNPRTSGNPSSYNEQFF. Here the CDR3 DNA reads TGTGCCAGCAACCCTAGGACTAGCGGGAACCCTAGCTCCTACAATGAGCAGTTCTTC.

CDR3 amino acids: CASSVTGGANYGYTF. The CDR3 DNA sequence: TGTGCCAGCAGCGTGACAGGGGGCGCTAACTATGGCTACACCTTC. V and J are TRBV9 and TRBJ1-2, with 10 nucleotides matching TRBD1. Unmatched junction bases numbered 1, after V lost 2 bases and J lost 0 bases. The CDR3 length is 15 residues. CDR1 is SGDLS and CDR2 is YYNGEE in the germline V gene.

The V call is TRBV28, the J call TRBJ1-4, with TRBD1 matching 10 bases. This CDR3 has 15 residues. In germline, CDR1 is MDHEN, CDR2 SYDVKM. V shed 4 bases, J shed 8 bases, and the junction held 7 bases outside the gene matches. The CDR3 is CASSSRQGAGEKLFF. CDR3 bases: TGTGCCAGCAGTTCTCGACAGGGGGCAGGGGAAAAACTGTTTTTT.

This chain joins TRBV13 and TRBJ1-1; D might be TRBD1 (5 bases). The CDR3 spans 13 residues. Germline loops: CDR1 PRHDT, CDR2 FYEKMQ (reference sequence). The V end lost 1 base, the J end lost 11 bases, and 14 bases lay between the germline ends. The CDR3 spells CASSLAVPGFAFF. DNA of the CDR3: TGTGCCAGCAGCTTAGCGGTCCCAGGGTTCGCTTTCTTT. Using reference TRBV13 and TRBJ1-1 for the parts outside the CDR3, the full variable domain is AAGVIQSPRHLIKEKRETATLKCYPIPRHDTVYWYQQGPGQDPQFLISFYEKMQSDKGSIPDRFSAQQFSDYHSELNMSSLELGDSALYFCASSLAVPGFAFFGQGTRLTVV.

V gene TRBV19 combines with J gene TRBJ1-5; weak D call: TRBD1 (5 bases). Germline V gene data show CDR1 as LNHDA and CDR2 as SQIVND (reference sequence). V shed 7 bases and J shed 0 bases, with 13 bases lying between them. This CDR3 region has 15 residues. CDR3 residues: CASNLGGYSNQPQHF. The CDR3 bases are TGTGCCAGTAACCTGGGGGGTTATAGCAATCAGCCCCAGCATTTT. Combining the CDR3 with reference TRBV19 and TRBJ1-5 gives the whole variable domain DGGITQSPKYLFRKEGQNVTLSCEQNLNHDAMYWYRQDPGQGLRLIYYSQIVNDFQKGDIAEGYSVSREKKESFPLTVTSAQKNPTAFYLCASNLGGYSNQPQHFGDGTRLSIL.

The J gene is TRBJ2-7, the V gene TRBV27, with a tentative D call TRBD1 (5 bases). Trimming left V 2 bases short and J 6 bases short, with 14 bases between. Looked up from germline, CDR1 is MNHEY and CDR2 is SMNVEV (reference sequence). CDR3 length equals 14 residues. The CDR3 nucleotides are TGTGCCAGCAGTTTAGGCCAGGGTCTCGGCGAGCAGTACTTC. Encoded protein: CASSLGQGLGEQYF.

This chain uses TRBV2 with TRBJ1-6; D perhaps matches TRBD1 (6 bases). Germline values: CDR1 SNHLY, CDR2 FYNNEI. This CDR3 has 17 residues. V was cut by 6 bases and J by 5 bases, with 20 bases left in between. DNA for the CDR3: TGTGCCAGCAGGAGGGAGAGGGGGGGTGGAAATAATTCACCCCTCCACTTT. It specifies CASRRERGGGNNSPLHF. Drawing the rest from reference TRBV2 and TRBJ1-6, the complete variable domain is EPEVTQTPSHQVTQMGQEVILRCVPISNHLYFYWYRQILGQKVEFLVSFYNNEISEKSEIFDDQFSVERPDGSNFTLKIRSTKLEDSAMYFCASRRERGGGNNSPLHFGNGTRLTVT.

The chain couples TRBV25-1 to TRBJ2-7; possible D gene TRBD2, 6 bases. The V gene's germline CDR1 is MGHDK and CDR2 SYGVNS. This CDR3 comprises 14 residues. V lost 6 bases to trimming and J lost 4 bases, with 16 bases between them. The DNA for the CDR3 is TGTGCCAGCAGACGAGAGACTAGTGGGTACGAGCAGTACTTC. This encodes CASRRETSGYEQYF.

This clone was recorded only once. V usage is TRBV5-1 and J usage is TRBJ2-3; D gene ambiguous. The CDR3 sequence is 18 residues long. The germline CDR1 and CDR2 sequences are SGHRS and YFSETQ. Between the trimmed V and J ends, which lost 0 bases and 0 bases, there was a span of 17 bases. Here the CDR3 DNA reads TGCGCCAGCAGCTTGGATCCAACAATCACTACTAGCACAGATACGCAGTATTTT. Protein: CASSLDPTITTSTDTQYF.

This clone was seen only a few times. V and J are TRBV20-1 and TRBJ2-7; TRBD1 matches at 8 bases. V was pared by 3 bases and J by 5 bases, with 9 bases of the junction left unmatched. The CDR3 is made up of 14 amino acids. In germline, CDR1 is DFQATT, CDR2 SNEGSKA (reference sequence). The CDR3 DNA is TGCAGTGCTAGTCACGACAGGGGTGGCGACGAGCAGTACTTC. Translated, it gives CSASHDRGGDEQYF.

The J gene is TRBJ2-7, the V gene TRBV7-2; weak D call: TRBD2 (6 bases). With 6 bases removed from V and 2 bases from J, the gap between germline ends came to 17 bases. The germline V gene has CDR1 SGHTA and CDR2 FQGNSA. The CDR3 totals 15 residues. The CDR3 nucleotides are TGTGCCAGCAGTTCTCAGGCTAGCGCTACCTACGAGCAGTACTTC. It specifies CASSSQASATYEQYF.

Only a few counts were recorded for this clone. The chain joins TRBV10-1 to TRBJ2-7; 9 bases are a match to TRBD1. V shed 6 bases and J 3 bases; nucleotides not matched to a gene: 0. Germline loops: CDR1 WNHNN, CDR2 SYGVQD (reference sequence). The CDR3 is 12 residues long. The CDR3 DNA sequence: TGCGCCAGCAGGGACAGGGGCTACGAGCAGTACTTC. As protein: CASRDRGYEQYF.

The chain couples TRBV28 to TRBJ1-4; the D is unclear. With 6 bases removed from V and 6 bases from J, the gap between germline ends came to 8 bases. This CDR3 region has 12 residues. Germline-derived CDR1 and CDR2 are MDHEN and SYDVKM. As DNA, the CDR3 is TGTGCCAGCAGATTCGGGGATGAAAAACTGTTTTTT. It codes for CASRFGDEKLFF.

In this sample, this clone turned up a few times. In DNA, the CDR3 is TGTGCCACCAGTGATGCTCTGACAGGGACTGGCTACACCTTC. Protein sequence: CATSDALTGTGYTF. V and J are TRBV24-1 and TRBJ1-2; 7 bases match TRBD1. The CDR3 is 14 residues long. Trimming at V came to 3 bases and at J to 7 bases, leaving 7 bases not matched to a gene. The germline gives CDR1 KGHDR, CDR2 SFDVKD.

This clone was counted a single time. Here the CDR3 reads CASSQGGSGSGNNEQFF. Here the CDR3 DNA reads TGTGCCAGCAGCCAAGGAGGTAGCGGGAGTGGAAACAATGAGCAGTTCTTC. The chain recombines TRBV4-2 with TRBJ2-1; 9 positions agree with TRBD2. Losses at the gene ends were 1 base for V and 5 bases for J; bases not matched to a gene: 9. CDR1 and CDR2 (germline): LGHNA, YNFKEQ. The CDR3 sequence is 17 residues long.